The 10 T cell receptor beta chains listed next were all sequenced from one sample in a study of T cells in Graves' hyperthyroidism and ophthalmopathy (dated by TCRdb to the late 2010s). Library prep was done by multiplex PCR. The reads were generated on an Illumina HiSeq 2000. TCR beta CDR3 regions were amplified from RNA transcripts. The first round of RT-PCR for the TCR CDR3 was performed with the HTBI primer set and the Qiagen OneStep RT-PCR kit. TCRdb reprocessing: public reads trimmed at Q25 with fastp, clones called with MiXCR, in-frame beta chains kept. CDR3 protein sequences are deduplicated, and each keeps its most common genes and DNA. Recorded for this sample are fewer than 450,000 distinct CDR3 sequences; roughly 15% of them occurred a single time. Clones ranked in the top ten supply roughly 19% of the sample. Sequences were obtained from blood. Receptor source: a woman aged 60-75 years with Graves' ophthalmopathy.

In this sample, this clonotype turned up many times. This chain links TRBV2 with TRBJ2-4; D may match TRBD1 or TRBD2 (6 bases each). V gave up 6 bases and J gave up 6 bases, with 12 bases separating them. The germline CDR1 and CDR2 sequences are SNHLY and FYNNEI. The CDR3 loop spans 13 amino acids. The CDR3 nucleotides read TGTGCCAGCAGGCAGGAGGGGGGAAACATTCAGTACTTC. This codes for CASRQEGGNIQYF.

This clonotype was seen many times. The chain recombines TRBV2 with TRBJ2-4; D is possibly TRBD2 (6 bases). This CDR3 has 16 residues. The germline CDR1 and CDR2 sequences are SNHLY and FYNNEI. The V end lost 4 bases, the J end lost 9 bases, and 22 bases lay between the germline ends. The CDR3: CASSGSGPTPLGIQYF. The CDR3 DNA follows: TGTGCCAGCAGTGGTAGCGGCCCAACCCCCCTGGGCATTCAGTACTTC.

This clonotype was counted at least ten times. The CDR3 nucleotides read TGCAGTGCCACAACCGGGACTAGCGGCCAGAATGAGCAGTTCTTC. This encodes CSATTGTSGQNEQFF. The V gene is TRBV20-1, the J gene TRBJ2-1; TRBD2 matches at 11 bases. Germline V CDR1 and CDR2: DFQATT, SNEGSKA (reference sequence). The CDR3 sequence is 15 residues long. The V segment lost 6 bases and the J segment 7 bases; nucleotides outside the gene matches: 11.

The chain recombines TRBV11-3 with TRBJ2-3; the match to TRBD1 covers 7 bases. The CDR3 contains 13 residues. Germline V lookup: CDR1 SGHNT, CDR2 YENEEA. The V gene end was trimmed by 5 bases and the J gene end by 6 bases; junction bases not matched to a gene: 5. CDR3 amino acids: CASSKRQGDTQYF. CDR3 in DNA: TGTGCCAGCAGCAAACGACAGGGCGATACGCAGTATTTT.

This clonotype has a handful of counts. The CDR3 region is CASTRTSGGGSYNEQFF. The CDR3 region has the DNA TGTGCCAGTACGAGGACTTCGGGCGGCGGCTCCTACAATGAGCAGTTCTTC. V is TRBV19 and J is TRBJ2-1; weak D call: TRBD2 (5 bases). Looked up from germline, CDR1 is LNHDA and CDR2 is SQIVND (reference sequence). The CDR3 is made up of 17 amino acids. V shed 7 bases and J shed 0 bases, with 19 bases lying between them.

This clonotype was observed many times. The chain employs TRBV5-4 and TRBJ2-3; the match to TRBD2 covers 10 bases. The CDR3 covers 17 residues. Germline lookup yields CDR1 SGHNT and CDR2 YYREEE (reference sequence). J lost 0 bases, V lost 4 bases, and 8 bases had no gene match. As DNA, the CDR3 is TGTGCCAGCAGCCTCAGGACTAGCGGAGCTAGCACAGATACGCAGTATTTT. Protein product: CASSLRTSGASTDTQYF.

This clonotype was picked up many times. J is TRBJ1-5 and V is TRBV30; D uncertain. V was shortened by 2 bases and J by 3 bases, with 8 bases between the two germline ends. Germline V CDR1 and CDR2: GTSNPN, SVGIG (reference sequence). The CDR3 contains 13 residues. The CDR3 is CAWSQDFNQPQHF. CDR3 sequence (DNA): TGTGCCTGGAGTCAGGACTTCAATCAGCCCCAGCATTTT.

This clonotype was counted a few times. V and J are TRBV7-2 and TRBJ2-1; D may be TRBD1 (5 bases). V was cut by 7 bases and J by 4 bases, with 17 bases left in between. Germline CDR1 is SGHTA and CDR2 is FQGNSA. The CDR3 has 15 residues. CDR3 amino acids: CASTTQGLGYNEQFF. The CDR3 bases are TGTGCCAGCACCACGCAGGGCCTGGGTTACAATGAGCAGTTCTTC.

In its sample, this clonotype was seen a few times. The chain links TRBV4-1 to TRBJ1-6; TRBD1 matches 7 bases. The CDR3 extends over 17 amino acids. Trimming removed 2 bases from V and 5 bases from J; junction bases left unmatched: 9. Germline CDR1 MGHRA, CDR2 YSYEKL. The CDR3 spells CASSQPDRTINNSPLHF. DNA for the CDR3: TGCGCCAGCAGCCAACCGGACAGGACAATTAATAATTCACCCCTCCACTTT.

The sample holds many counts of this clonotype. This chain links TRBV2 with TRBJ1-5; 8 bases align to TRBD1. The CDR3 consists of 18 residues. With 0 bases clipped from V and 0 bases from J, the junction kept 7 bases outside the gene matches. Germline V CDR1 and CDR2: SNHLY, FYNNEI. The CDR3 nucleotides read TGTGCCAGCAGTGAAGCGAGACAGGGGCGGGTTAGCAATCAGCCCCAGCATTTT. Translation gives CASSEARQGRVSNQPQHF.